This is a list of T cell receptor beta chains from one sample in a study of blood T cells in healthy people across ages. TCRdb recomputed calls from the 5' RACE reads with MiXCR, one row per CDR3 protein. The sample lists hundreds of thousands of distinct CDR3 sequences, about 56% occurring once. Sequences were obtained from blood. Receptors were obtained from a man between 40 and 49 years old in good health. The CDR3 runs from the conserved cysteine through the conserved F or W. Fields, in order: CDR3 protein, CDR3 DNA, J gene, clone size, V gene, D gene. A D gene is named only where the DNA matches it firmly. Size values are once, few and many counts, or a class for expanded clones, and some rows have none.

CSARDPQQGFGTQYF | TGCAGTGCTAGAGATCCCCAACAGGGTTTTGGGACCCAGTACTTC | TRBJ2-5 | many | TRBV20-1 | -
CAITGVGYGYTF | TGTGCCATCACAGGGGTCGGCTATGGCTACACCTTC | TRBJ1-2 | few | TRBV10-3 | -
CASTPANSYNEQFF | TGTGCCAGCACCCCGGCAAACTCCTACAATGAGCAGTTCTTC | TRBJ2-1 | - | TRBV6-1 | -
CAISERQGDLSGANVLTF | TGTGCCATCAGTGAGCGACAGGGCGACTTATCTGGGGCCAACGTCCTGACTTTC | TRBJ2-6 | few | TRBV10-3 | TRBD1
CASSPTKDRFLHIQYF | TGTGCCAGCAGCCCCACTAAGGACAGGTTCCTGCACATTCAGTACTTC | TRBJ2-4 | many | TRBV7-2 | TRBD1
CSANLNGRGFSYEQFF | TGCAGTGCTAATCTAAACGGGAGAGGTTTTTCCTACGAGCAGTTCTTC | TRBJ2-1 | - | TRBV20-1 | -
CSASIRDSYNYGYTF | TGCAGTGCTAGTATCCGGGACAGCTATAACTATGGCTACACCTTC | TRBJ1-2 | - | TRBV20-1 | TRBD1
CASRKGPLDTQYF | TGTGCCAGCCGAAAAGGACCCTTAGATACGCAGTATTTT | TRBJ2-3 | few | TRBV12-3/TRBV12-4 | -
CASSLEGEYTEAFF | TGTGCCAGCAGTTTGGAGGGGGAGTACACTGAAGCTTTCTTT | TRBJ1-1 | - | TRBV28 | -
CAIRLAADETQYF | TGTGCCATCAGACTAGCGGCAGACGAGACCCAGTACTTC | TRBJ2-5 | - | TRBV10-3 | TRBD2
CASSLNARYEQYF | TGTGCCAGCAGCTTAAATGCTCGCTACGAGCAGTACTTC | TRBJ2-7 | few | TRBV7-2 | -
CASSFLQGSSYTF | TGTGCCAGCAGTTTTCTACAGGGAAGTAGCTACACCTTC | TRBJ1-2 | few | TRBV12-3/TRBV12-4 | -
CASSYGLAGHITEQFF | TGTGCCAGCAGCTACGGATTAGCGGGCCATATTACGGAGCAGTTCTTC | TRBJ2-1 | - | TRBV7-2 | TRBD2
CASSDPGQNNEKLFF | TGTGCCAGCAGTGATCCCGGACAGAATAATGAAAAACTGTTTTTT | TRBJ1-4 | - | TRBV25-1 | -
CAISESGGGNEQFF | TGTGCCATCAGCGAAAGCGGGGGCGGTAATGAGCAGTTCTTC | TRBJ2-1 | - | TRBV10-3 | TRBD2
CASSSSVPNQPQHF | TGTGCCAGCAGTTCCTCTGTTCCCAATCAGCCCCAGCATTTT | TRBJ1-5 | - | TRBV27 | -
CASSLARDFTWEEQFF | TGTGCCAGCAGTTTAGCCCGGGACTTTACTTGGGAGGAGCAGTTCTTC | TRBJ2-1 | few | TRBV12-3/TRBV12-4 | -
CASSLYGQGNYEQYF | TGTGCCAGCAGTTTATATGGGCAGGGGAACTACGAGCAGTACTTC | TRBJ2-7 | few | TRBV28 | -
CASSAAGVNEQFF | TGTGCCAGCTCTGCAGCGGGGGTGAATGAGCAGTTCTTC | TRBJ2-1 | once | TRBV3-1 | TRBD2
CASSRGLAGGLGNTQYF | TGCGCCAGCAGCCGGGGACTAGCGGGAGGCCTCGGGAATACGCAGTATTTT | TRBJ2-3 | - | TRBV5-1 | TRBD2
CATGREGGSYEQYF | TGTGCCACCGGCAGAGAAGGGGGATCCTACGAGCAGTACTTC | TRBJ2-7 | - | TRBV15 | -
CSARRSEGYTF | TGCAGTGCTAGAAGATCAGAAGGCTACACCTTC | TRBJ1-2 | - | TRBV20-1 | -
CASLNGGAPETQYF | TGTGCCAGCCTCAATGGGGGGGCCCCGGAGACCCAGTACTTC | TRBJ2-5 | - | TRBV28 | -
CASKEGPNAEAFF | TGTGCCAGCAAAGAGGGGCCGAACGCTGAAGCTTTCTTT | TRBJ1-1 | - | TRBV27 | -
CASSLDLNQPQHF | TGTGCCAGCAGCTTAGACCTGAATCAGCCCCAGCATTTT | TRBJ1-5 | few | TRBV7-2 | -
CASGEGTRETQYF | TGTGCTAGTGGGGAAGGGACCCGGGAGACCCAGTACTTC | TRBJ2-5 | once | TRBV12-5 | -
CASSFLAGVADTQYF | TGTGCCAGCAGCTTTCTAGCGGGGGTTGCAGATACGCAGTATTTT | TRBJ2-3 | few | TRBV7-9 | TRBD2
CASSLVTFTGELFF | TGCGCCAGCAGCTTGGTCACCTTTACCGGGGAGCTGTTTTTT | TRBJ2-2 | once | TRBV5-1 | -
CATSPGVGETQYF | TGTGCCACCAGTCCTGGGGTTGGAGAGACCCAGTACTTC | TRBJ2-5 | few | TRBV14 | -
CASKGTSGSPGELFF | TGTGCCAGCAAGGGGACTAGCGGGAGTCCCGGGGAGCTGTTTTTT | TRBJ2-2 | - | TRBV2 | TRBD2
CSARLPGGGNYGYTF | TGCAGTGCTAGACTCCCCGGCGGCGGGAACTATGGCTACACCTTC | TRBJ1-2 | once | TRBV20-1 | -
CASSIGLATDTQYF | TGTGCCAGCAGTATCGGACTAGCCACAGATACGCAGTATTTT | TRBJ2-3 | - | TRBV12-3/TRBV12-4 | TRBD2
CASSSLQGGTDTQYF | TGTGCCAGCAGCTCTCTACAGGGCGGCACAGATACGCAGTATTTT | TRBJ2-3 | - | TRBV11-2 | -